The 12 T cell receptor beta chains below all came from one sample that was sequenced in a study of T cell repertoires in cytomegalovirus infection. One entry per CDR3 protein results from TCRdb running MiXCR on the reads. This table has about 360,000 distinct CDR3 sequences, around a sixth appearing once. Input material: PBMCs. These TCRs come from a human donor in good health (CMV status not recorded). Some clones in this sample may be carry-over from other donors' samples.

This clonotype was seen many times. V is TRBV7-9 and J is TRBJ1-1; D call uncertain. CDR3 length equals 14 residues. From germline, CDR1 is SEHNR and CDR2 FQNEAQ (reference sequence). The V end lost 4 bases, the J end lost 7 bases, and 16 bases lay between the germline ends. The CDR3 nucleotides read TGTGCCAGCAGCTCCCCGGGATGGAGTCGTGAAGCTTTCTTT. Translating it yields CASSSPGWSREAFF. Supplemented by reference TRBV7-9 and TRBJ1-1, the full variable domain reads DTGVSQNPRHKITKRGQNVTFRCDPISEHNRLYWYRQTLGQGPEFLTYFQNEAQLEKSRLLSDRFSAERPKGSFSTLEIQRTEQGDSAMYLCASSSPGWSREAFFGQGTRLTVV.

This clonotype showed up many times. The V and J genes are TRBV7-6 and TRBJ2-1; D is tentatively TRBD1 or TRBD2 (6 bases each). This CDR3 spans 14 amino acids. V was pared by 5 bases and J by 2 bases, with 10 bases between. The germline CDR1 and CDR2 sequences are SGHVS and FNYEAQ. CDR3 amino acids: CASSRGDAYNEQFF. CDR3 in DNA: TGTGCCAGCAGCAGGGGGGACGCCTACAATGAGCAGTTCTTC.

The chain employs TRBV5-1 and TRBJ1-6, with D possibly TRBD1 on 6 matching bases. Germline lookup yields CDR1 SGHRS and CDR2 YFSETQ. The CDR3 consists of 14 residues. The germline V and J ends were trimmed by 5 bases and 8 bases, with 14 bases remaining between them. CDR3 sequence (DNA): TGCGCCAGCAGTGTTTCAGGGGTGGATTCACCCCTCCACTTT. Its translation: CASSVSGVDSPLHF.

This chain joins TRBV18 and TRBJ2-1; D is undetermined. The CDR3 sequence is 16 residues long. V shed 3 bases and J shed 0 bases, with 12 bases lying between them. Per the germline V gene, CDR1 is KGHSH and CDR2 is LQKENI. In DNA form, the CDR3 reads TGTGCCAGCTCACCCCCACAACTCAGCTCCTACAATGAGCAGTTCTTC. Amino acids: CASSPPQLSSYNEQFF.

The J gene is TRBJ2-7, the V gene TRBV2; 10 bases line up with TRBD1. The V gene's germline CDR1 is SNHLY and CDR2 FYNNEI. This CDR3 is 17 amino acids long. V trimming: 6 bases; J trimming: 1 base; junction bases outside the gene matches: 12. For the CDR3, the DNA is TGTGCCAGCAGCCCGGGACAGGGGCGTCACTTATCCTACGAGCAGTACTTC. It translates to CASSPGQGRHLSYEQYF.

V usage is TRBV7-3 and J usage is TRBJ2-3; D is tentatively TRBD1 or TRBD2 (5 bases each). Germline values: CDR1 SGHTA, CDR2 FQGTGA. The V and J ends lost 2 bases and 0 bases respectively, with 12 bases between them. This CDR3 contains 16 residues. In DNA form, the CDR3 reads TGTGCCAGCAGCTTAGATTTCGGGGCTAGCACAGATACGCAGTATTTT. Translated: CASSLDFGASTDTQYF.

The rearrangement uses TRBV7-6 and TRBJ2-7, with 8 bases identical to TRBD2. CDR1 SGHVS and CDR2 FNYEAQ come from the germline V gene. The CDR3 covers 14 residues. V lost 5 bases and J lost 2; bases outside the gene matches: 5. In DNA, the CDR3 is TGTGCCAGCAGCAACCTAGCGGGTGCCTACGAGCAGTACTTC. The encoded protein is CASSNLAGAYEQYF.

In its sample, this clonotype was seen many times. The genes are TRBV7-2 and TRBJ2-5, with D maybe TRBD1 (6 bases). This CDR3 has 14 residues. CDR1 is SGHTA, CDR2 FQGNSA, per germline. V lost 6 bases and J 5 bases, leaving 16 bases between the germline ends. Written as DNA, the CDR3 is TGTGCCAGCAGGCAAGCCCAGGGGCGGGAGACCCAGTACTTC. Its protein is CASRQAQGRETQYF.

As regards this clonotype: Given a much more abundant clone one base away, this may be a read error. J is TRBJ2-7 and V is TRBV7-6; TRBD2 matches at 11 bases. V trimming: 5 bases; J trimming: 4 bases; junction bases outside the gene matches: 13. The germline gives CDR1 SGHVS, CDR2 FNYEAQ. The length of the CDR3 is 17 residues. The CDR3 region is CASSLLTSGSVEYEQYF. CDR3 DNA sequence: TGTGCCAGCAGCCTACTTACTAGCGGGAGCGTTGAGTACGAGCAGTACTTC.

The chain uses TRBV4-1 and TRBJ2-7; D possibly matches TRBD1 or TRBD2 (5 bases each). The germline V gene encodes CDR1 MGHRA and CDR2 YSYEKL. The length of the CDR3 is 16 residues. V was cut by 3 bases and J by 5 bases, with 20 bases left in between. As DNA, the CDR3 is TGCGCCAGCAGCCAGTGGTTGGGGACGTCGGGCAACGAGCAGTACTTC. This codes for CASSQWLGTSGNEQYF.

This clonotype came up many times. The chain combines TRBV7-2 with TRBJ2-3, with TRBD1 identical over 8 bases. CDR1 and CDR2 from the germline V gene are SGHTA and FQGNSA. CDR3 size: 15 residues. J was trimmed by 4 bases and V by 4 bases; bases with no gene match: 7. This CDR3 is CASSYQTGDADTQYF. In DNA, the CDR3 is TGTGCCAGCAGCTACCAGACAGGGGATGCAGATACGCAGTATTTT. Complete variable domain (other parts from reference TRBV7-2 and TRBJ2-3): GAGVSQSPSNKVTEKGKDVELRCDPISGHTALYWYRQSLGQGLEFLIYFQGNSAPDKSGLPSDRFSAERTGGSVSTLTIQRTQQEDSAVYLCASSYQTGDADTQYFGPGTRLTVL.

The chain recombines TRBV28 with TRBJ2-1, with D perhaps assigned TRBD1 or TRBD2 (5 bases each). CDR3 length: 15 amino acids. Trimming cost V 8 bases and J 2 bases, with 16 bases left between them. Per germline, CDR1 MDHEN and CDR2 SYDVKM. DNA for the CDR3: TGTGCCAGCTCTGGGGGTGGGATCGCCTACAATGAGCAGTTCTTC. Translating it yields CASSGGGIAYNEQFF.